This passage covers 15 T cell receptor beta chains from one sample sequenced in a study of T cell repertoires in Merkel cell carcinoma. Libraries were prepared by immunoSEQ multiplex PCR; TCRdb keeps only in-frame clonotypes and omits some of them. The repertoire holds 15,000 or so clones, with around 74% as singletons. Sequencing input: tumor tissue. The receptors here all came from an adult with Merkel cell carcinoma.

This clone has more than one count but fewer than ten. The chain couples TRBV23-1 to TRBJ2-7, with a tentative D call TRBD2 (5 bases). TRBV23-1 qualifies as an ORF whose function is uncertain. The CDR3 runs 16 residues. The V and J ends lost 0 bases and 0 bases respectively, with 12 bases between them. CDR3 bases: TGCGCCAGCAGTCAATCCGGGATGCTCCACTCCTACGAGCAGTACTTC. Translating gives CASSQSGMLHSYEQYF.

The rearrangement joins TRBV6-6 to TRBJ1-6; 9 bases map to TRBD1. There are 16 residues in the CDR3. Germline V gene lookup returns CDR1 MNHNY and CDR2 SVGAGI (reference sequence). V dropped 6 bases and J dropped 6; count of bases not matched to a gene: 9. CDR3 sequence reads: CASSTTGTGLNSPLHF. The CDR3, as DNA: TGTGCCAGCAGCACCACCGGGACAGGGCTTAATTCACCCCTCCACTTT.

The chain employs TRBV9 and TRBJ2-1; the match to TRBD2 covers 12 bases. J gave up 0 bases and V 4 bases, and 11 bases lay outside the gene matches. The V gene's germline CDR1 is SGDLS and CDR2 YYNGEE. The CDR3 loop spans 19 amino acids. CDR3 nucleotide sequence: TGTGCCAGCAGCTCCCTAGCGGGGGGGACATCAAGCTCCTACAATGAGCAGTTCTTC. Residues: CASSSLAGGTSSSYNEQFF. The whole variable domain, remainder taken from reference TRBV9 and TRBJ2-1, is DSGVTQTPKHLITATGQRVTLRCSPRSGDLSVYWYQQSLDQGLQFLIQYYNGEERAKGNILERFSAQQFPDLHSELNLSSLELGDSALYFCASSSLAGGTSSSYNEQFFGPGTRLTVL.

The chain uses TRBV6-6 and TRBJ1-3, with D uncertain. There are 16 residues in the CDR3. V dropped 3 bases and J dropped 5 bases, with 17 bases sitting between them. Per the germline V gene, CDR1 is MNHNY and CDR2 is SVGAGI (reference sequence). This chain's CDR3 is CASSYWKAHGRNTIYF. CDR3 nucleotides: TGTGCCAGCAGTTATTGGAAAGCCCACGGGAGAAACACCATATATTTT.

The V and J genes are TRBV6-2 or TRBV6-3 and TRBJ2-7; 7 nucleotides match TRBD1. This CDR3 contains 14 residues. Germline V gene sequence: CDR1 MNHEY, CDR2 SVGEGT. V lost 4 bases and J lost 4; bases outside the gene matches: 7. The CDR3 protein is CASSSWDRSYEQYF. As DNA, the CDR3 is TGTGCCAGCAGTTCCTGGGACAGATCTTACGAGCAGTACTTC.

This chain links TRBV15 with TRBJ1-1, with TRBD1 as a possible D gene (5 bases). The V end was cut by 1 base, the J end by 4 bases, with 13 bases between. The germline V gene encodes CDR1 LNHNV and CDR2 YYDKDF (reference sequence). The CDR3 runs 15 residues. CDR3 loop: CATSRGEGWATEAFF. The CDR3 region has the DNA TGTGCCACCAGCAGAGGTGAGGGGTGGGCCACTGAAGCTTTCTTT.

This chain's CDR3 is CATSRSREGYGYTF. CDR3 DNA sequence: TGTGCCACCAGCAGAAGCAGGGAAGGCTATGGCTACACCTTC. V usage is TRBV15 and J usage is TRBJ1-2; D perhaps matches TRBD1 (5 bases). Germline CDR1 and CDR2: LNHNV and YYDKDF (reference sequence). V lost 2 bases and J lost 4, with 11 bases in between. The CDR3 length is 14 residues.

The V call is TRBV28, the J call TRBJ2-3; D gene unclear. The germline V and J ends were trimmed by 5 bases and 5 bases, with 8 bases remaining between them. The CDR3 extends over 12 amino acids. Germline CDR1 reads MDHEN; CDR2 reads SYDVKM. CDR3 nucleotide sequence: TGTGCCAGCAGTAACCTGGGAGATACGCAGTATTTT. Its protein product is CASSNLGDTQYF. The whole variable domain, filled in from reference TRBV28 and TRBJ2-3, reads DVKVTQSSRYLVKRTGEKVFLECVQDMDHENMFWYRQDPGLGLRLIYFSYDVKMKEKGDIPEGYSVSREKKERFSLILESASTNQTSMYLCASSNLGDTQYFGPGTRLTVL.

This clone was seen only a few times. The rearrangement uses TRBV10-3 and TRBJ1-3; no definite D call. The CDR3 is 14 amino acids. The ends were cut back, 3 bases at V and 0 bases at J, with 6 bases in the middle. Germline V gives CDR1 ENHRY, CDR2 SYGVKD. The CDR3 bases are TGTGCCATCAGTGACAAGGTCTCTGGAAACACCATATATTTT. This gives the protein CAISDKVSGNTIYF.

This clone appeared once. The J gene is TRBJ2-3, the V gene TRBV14; D remains ambiguous. Deletions cut 0 bases from V and 6 bases from J, with 16 bases between. Per the germline V gene, CDR1 is SGHDN and CDR2 is FVKESK. This CDR3 is 16 amino acids long. Here the CDR3 DNA reads TGTGCCAGCAGCCAAGAAACCCGACCATCCGGGGATACGCAGTATTTT. Its protein product is CASSQETRPSGDTQYF.

This chain links TRBV5-6 with TRBJ1-3; the match to TRBD1 covers 7 bases. V shed 1 base, J shed 0 bases, and the junction held 4 bases outside the gene matches. The CDR3 loop spans 16 amino acids. Germline-derived CDR1 and CDR2 are SGHDT and YYEEEE. This CDR3 is CASSLWTGGSGNTIYF. The CDR3 DNA follows: TGTGCCAGCAGCTTGTGGACAGGAGGCTCTGGAAACACCATATATTTT.

The sample holds a few counts of this clone. This chain links TRBV2 with TRBJ2-5, with 9 bases identical to TRBD1. The V and J ends lost 7 bases and 6 bases, in that order; junction bases with no gene match: 12. Germline V gene data show CDR1 as SNHLY and CDR2 as FYNNEI. The CDR3 is 15 residues long. The CDR3 nucleotides read TGTGCCAGCAACAGGCCGGGACAGGGTGGAAAGACCCAGTACTTC. The encoded protein is CASNRPGQGGKTQYF.

This clone was seen only once. CDR3 nucleotides: TGCGCCAGCAGCCACCAACTGAGGACGGGCGGCAATCAGCCCCAGCATTTT. Translating it yields CASSHQLRTGGNQPQHF. This chain joins TRBV4-3 and TRBJ1-5; D not certain. V dropped 3 bases and J dropped 2 bases, with 17 bases sitting between them. Per germline, CDR1 LGHNA and CDR2 YSLEER. This CDR3 contains 17 residues.

There are a few counts of this clone. The chain's CDR3 is CASSARAASTDTQYF. The CDR3 region has the DNA TGTGCCAGCAGCGCTCGGGCGGCTAGCACAGATACGCAGTATTTT. The J gene is TRBJ2-3, the V gene TRBV7-2; D uncertain. This CDR3 comprises 15 residues. V shed 5 bases and J shed 0 bases, with 12 bases lying between them. The germline V gene has CDR1 SGHTA and CDR2 FQGNSA.

This clone occurred a few times. The genes are TRBV10-3 and TRBJ2-2; no firm D call. The germline V gene has CDR1 ENHRY and CDR2 SYGVKD. The CDR3 spans 15 residues. V was pared by 7 bases and J by 8 bases, with 20 bases between. Written as DNA, the CDR3 is TGTGCCATCATTGAAGCCCCGGGCAGTGGGGGGGAGCTGTTTTTT. As protein: CAIIEAPGSGGELFF.